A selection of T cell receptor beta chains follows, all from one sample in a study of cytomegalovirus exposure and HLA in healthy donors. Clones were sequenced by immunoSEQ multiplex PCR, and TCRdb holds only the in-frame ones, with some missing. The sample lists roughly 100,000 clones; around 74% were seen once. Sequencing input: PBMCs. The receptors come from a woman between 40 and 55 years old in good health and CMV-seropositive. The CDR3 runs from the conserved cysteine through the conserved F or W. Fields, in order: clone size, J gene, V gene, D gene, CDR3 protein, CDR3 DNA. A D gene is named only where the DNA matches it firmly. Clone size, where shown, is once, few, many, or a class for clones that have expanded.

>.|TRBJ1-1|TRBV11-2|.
CASSLVQSRVVRTEAFF
TGTGCCAGCAGCTTAGTTCAGTCGCGGGTTGTGAGGACTGAAGCTTTCTTT
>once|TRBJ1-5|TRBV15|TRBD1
CATSRDYPGRGLGNQPQHF
TGTGCCACCAGCAGAGACTATCCTGGCAGGGGGCTTGGCAATCAGCCCCAGCATTTT
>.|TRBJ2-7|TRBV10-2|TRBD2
CASSATSGGYEQYF
TGCGCCAGCAGTGCGACTAGCGGGGGCTACGAGCAGTACTTC
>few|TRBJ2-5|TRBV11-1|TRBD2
CASTQPPGTSGYQETQYF
TGTGCCAGCACTCAACCACCCGGGACTAGCGGATACCAAGAGACCCAGTACTTC
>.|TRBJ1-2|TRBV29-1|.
CSVGQAQGQGYTF
TGCAGCGTTGGACAGGCCCAGGGGCAGGGCTACACCTTC
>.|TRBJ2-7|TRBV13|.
CASRRGGYSYEQYF
TGTGCCAGCAGAAGGGGGGGGTACTCCTACGAGCAGTACTTC
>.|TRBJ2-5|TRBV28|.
CASSPPVREKAGTQYF
TGTGCCAGCAGTCCCCCCGTGAGGGAAAAGGCGGGGACCCAGTACTTC
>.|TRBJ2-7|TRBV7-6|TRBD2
CASSPTLGLAFSYEQYF
TGTGCCAGCAGCCCAACCCTGGGACTAGCGTTCTCCTACGAGCAGTACTTC
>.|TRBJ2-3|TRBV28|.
CASSRREARPDTQYF
TGTGCCAGCAGCCGCCGTGAAGCGCGGCCAGATACGCAGTATTTT
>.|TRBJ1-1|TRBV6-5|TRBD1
CASSKDRVRTEAFF
TGTGCCAGCAGTAAGGACAGGGTCCGAACTGAAGCTTTCTTT
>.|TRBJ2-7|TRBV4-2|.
CASSQEWGRSPRQYF
TGTGCCAGCAGCCAAGAATGGGGGAGGTCCCCCAGGCAGTACTTC
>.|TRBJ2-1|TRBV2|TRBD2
CASTPGLAGEYEQFF
TGTGCCAGCACTCCGGGACTAGCGGGAGAGTATGAGCAGTTCTTC
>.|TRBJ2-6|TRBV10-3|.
CAIGGGANVLTF
TGTGCCATCGGGGGCGGGGCCAACGTCCTGACTTTC
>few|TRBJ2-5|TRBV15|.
CATSRGTEYQETQYF
TGTGCCACCAGCAGAGGGACAGAGTACCAAGAGACCCAGTACTTC
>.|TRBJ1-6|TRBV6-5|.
CASSYSRGPNSPLHF
TGTGCCAGCAGTTACTCTAGGGGCCCCAATTCACCCCTCCACTTT
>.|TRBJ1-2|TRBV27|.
CASSLKGYGYTF
TGTGCCAGCAGTTTAAAGGGGTATGGCTACACCTTC
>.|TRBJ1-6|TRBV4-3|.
CASSQGQARGSYNSPLHF
TGCGCCAGCAGCCAAGGACAGGCCCGGGGCTCCTATAATTCACCCCTCCACTTT
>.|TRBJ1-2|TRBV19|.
CASSSAPQVGVRGYTF
TGTGCCAGTAGTTCAGCCCCACAGGTTGGAGTTCGCGGCTACACCTTC
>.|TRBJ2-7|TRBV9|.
CASSGSSYEQYF
TGTGCCAGCAGCGGTAGCTCCTACGAGCAGTACTTC
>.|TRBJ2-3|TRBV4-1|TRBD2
CASSQAGVSTDTQYF
TGCGCCAGCAGCCAGGCGGGAGTTAGCACAGATACGCAGTATTTT
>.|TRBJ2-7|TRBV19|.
CASSPWGHDLKSSYEQYF
TGTGCCAGTAGTCCGTGGGGACACGACCTAAAAAGCTCCTACGAGCAGTACTTC
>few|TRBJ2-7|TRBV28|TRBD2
CASSSRRGVPYEQYF
TGTGCCAGCAGTTCCCGCCGGGGGGTGCCCTACGAGCAGTACTTC
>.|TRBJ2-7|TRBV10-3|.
CAIGDSSYEQYF
TGTGCCATCGGAGACAGCTCCTACGAGCAGTACTTC
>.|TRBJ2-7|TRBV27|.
CASSPEGPSYEQYF
TGTGCCAGCAGTCCAGAGGGCCCCTCCTACGAGCAGTACTTC
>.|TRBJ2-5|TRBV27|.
CASSLSFLAIETQYF
TGTGCCAGCAGTTTAAGTTTTCTAGCTATAGAGACCCAGTACTTC
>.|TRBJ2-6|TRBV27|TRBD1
CASTSLTGGASSGANVLTF
TGTGCCAGCACCTCTCTGACAGGGGGCGCCTCGTCTGGGGCCAACGTCCTGACTTTC
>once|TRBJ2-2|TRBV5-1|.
CASSLVRVRVRELFF
TGCGCCAGCAGCTTGGTTCGGGTCAGGGTCCGGGAGCTGTTTTTT
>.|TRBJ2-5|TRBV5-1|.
CASSLGTGSGQETQYF
TGCGCCAGCAGCTTGGGAACTGGTTCCGGCCAAGAGACCCAGTACTTC
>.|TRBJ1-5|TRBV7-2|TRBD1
CASSLGTGRGDQPQHF
TGTGCCAGCAGCTTAGGGACAGGGAGGGGAGATCAGCCCCAGCATTTT
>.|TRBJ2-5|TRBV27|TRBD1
CASSSPGTGEETQYF
TGTGCCAGCAGTTCTCCCGGGACAGGGGAAGAGACCCAGTACTTC
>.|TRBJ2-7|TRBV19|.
CASSFPGHYEQYF
TGTGCCAGTAGCTTCCCAGGGCACTACGAGCAGTACTTC
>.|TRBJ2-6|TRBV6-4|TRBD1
CASSGTGVGANVLTF
TGTGCCAGCAGTGGAACAGGGGTTGGGGCCAACGTCCTGACTTTC
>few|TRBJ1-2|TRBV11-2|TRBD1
CASSLPGQGIYGYTF
TGTGCCAGCAGCTTACCGGGACAGGGGATCTATGGCTACACCTTC
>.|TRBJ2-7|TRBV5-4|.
CASSSERADYEQYF
TGTGCCAGCAGCTCCGAGCGGGCGGACTACGAGCAGTACTTC
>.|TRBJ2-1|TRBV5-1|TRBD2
CASSLGSGRYDEQFF
TGCGCCAGCAGCTTGGGTAGCGGGAGATATGATGAGCAGTTCTTC
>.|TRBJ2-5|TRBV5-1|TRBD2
CASSQTSGRATETQYF
TGCGCCAGCAGCCAAACTAGCGGGAGGGCCACGGAGACCCAGTACTTC
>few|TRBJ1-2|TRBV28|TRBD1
CASSFSDRTNYGYTF
TGTGCCAGCAGCTTTTCGGACAGGACTAACTATGGCTACACCTTC
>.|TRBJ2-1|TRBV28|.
CASSADFQYNEQFF
TGTGCCAGCAGCGCCGACTTTCAGTACAATGAGCAGTTCTTC
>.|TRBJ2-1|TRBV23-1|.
CASSQSPQGSYNEQFF
TGCGCCAGCAGTCAATCTCCGCAGGGCTCCTACAATGAGCAGTTCTTC
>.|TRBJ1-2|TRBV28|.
CASFPNPLIGVRAGYTF
TGTGCCAGCTTCCCAAACCCCCTAATCGGGGTCCGAGCGGGCTACACCTTC
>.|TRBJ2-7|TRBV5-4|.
CASSPTGLPYEQYF
TGTGCCAGCAGCCCCACAGGGCTGCCCTACGAGCAGTACTTC
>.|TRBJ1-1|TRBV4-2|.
CASSQGFHSNTEAFF
TGTGCCAGCAGCCAAGGATTCCACTCGAACACTGAAGCTTTCTTT
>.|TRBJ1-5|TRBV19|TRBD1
CASTLQGDQPQHF
TGTGCCAGTACTCTACAGGGGGATCAGCCCCAGCATTTT
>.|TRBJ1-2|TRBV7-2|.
CASSTTTGPYGYTF
TGTGCCAGCAGCACCACCACAGGGCCCTATGGCTACACCTTC
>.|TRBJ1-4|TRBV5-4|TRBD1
CASSSRDSYNFEKLFF
TGTGCCAGCAGCAGCCGGGACAGTTACAACTTTGAAAAACTGTTTTTT
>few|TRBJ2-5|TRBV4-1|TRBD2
CASSQRGVSGSRETQYF
TGCGCCAGCAGCCAACGGGGGGTTAGCGGGAGTAGAGAGACCCAGTACTTC
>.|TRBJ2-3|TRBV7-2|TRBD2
CASSSRTSGRDTDTQYF
TGTGCCAGCAGCTCCCGGACTAGCGGGCGGGACACAGATACGCAGTATTTT
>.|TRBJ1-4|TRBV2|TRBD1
CASQGQAGGAGFTEKLFF
TGTGCCAGCCAGGGGCAGGCAGGGGGCGCCGGGTTTACTGAAAAACTGTTTTTT
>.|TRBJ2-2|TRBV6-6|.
CAAKGGIRDTGELFF
TGTGCCGCCAAAGGAGGGATACGGGACACCGGGGAGCTGTTTTTT
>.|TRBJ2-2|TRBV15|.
CATSRGRGPFGELFF
TGTGCCACCAGCAGAGGCAGGGGTCCGTTCGGGGAGCTGTTTTTT
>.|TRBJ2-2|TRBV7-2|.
CASSLAFGGAFTGELFF
TGTGCCAGCAGCTTAGCCTTTGGGGGGGCCTTTACCGGGGAGCTGTTTTTT
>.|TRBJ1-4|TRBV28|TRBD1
CASSPTGGANEKLFF
TGTGCCAGCAGTCCGACAGGGGGAGCTAATGAAAAACTGTTTTTT
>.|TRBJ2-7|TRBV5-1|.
CASSLWASTEFYEQYF
TGCGCCAGCAGCTTGTGGGCAAGTACGGAATTCTACGAGCAGTACTTC
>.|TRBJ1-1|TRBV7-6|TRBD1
CASSSFRGTEAFF
TGTGCCAGCAGCTCGTTCAGGGGGACTGAAGCTTTCTTT
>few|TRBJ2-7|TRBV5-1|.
CASSRSGLGDEQYF
TGCGCCAGCAGCCGTTCGGGTCTTGGCGACGAGCAGTACTTC
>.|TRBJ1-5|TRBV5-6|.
CASSRRGGVRDQPQHF
TGTGCCAGCAGCCGCCGGGGAGGGGTCAGGGATCAGCCCCAGCATTTT
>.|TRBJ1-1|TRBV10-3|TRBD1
CAISDRGQGTEAFF
TGTGCCATTTCGGACAGGGGGCAAGGCACTGAAGCTTTCTTT
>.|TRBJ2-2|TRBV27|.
CASSFERASPGELFF
TGTGCCAGCAGTTTCGAGAGGGCTAGCCCCGGGGAGCTGTTTTTT
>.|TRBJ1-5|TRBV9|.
CASSVAGGNQPQHF
TGTGCCAGCAGCGTAGCGGGAGGCAATCAGCCCCAGCATTTT